This is a list of T cell receptor beta chains from one sample in a study of T cells after posttransplantation cyclophosphamide. Libraries were prepared by immunoSEQ multiplex PCR; TCRdb keeps only in-frame clonotypes and omits some of them. The sample holds under 10,000 clones, 95% to 98% seen once. Input material: naive CD4+ T cells sorted from PBMCs. The receptors come from an older woman in good health, CMV-negative, and a related stem cell transplant donor. Each CDR3 is given with its conserved first and last residue. D genes are given only for firm matches. Size is stated for part of the rows, as once, few or many counts, or as a class when the clone is expanded.

cdr3_aa cdr3_nt j_call clone_size d_call v_call
CASSGRQGSGNEQFF TGTGCCAGCAGCGGCCGACAGGGTTCTGGCAATGAGCAGTTCTTC TRBJ2-1 - TRBD1 TRBV7-6
CASSRQGEAFF TGTGCCAGCTCCCGACAGGGAGAAGCTTTCTTT TRBJ1-1 - TRBD1 TRBV6-5
CASSRTGMAYEQYF TGTGCCAGCAGCCGAACAGGGATGGCCTACGAGCAGTACTTC TRBJ2-7 - - TRBV27
CSVDRGAYGYTF TGCAGCGTTGATCGGGGGGCGTATGGCTACACCTTC TRBJ1-2 - - TRBV29-1
CASSHGLAGETDTQYF TGCGCCAGCAGCCATGGACTAGCGGGAGAGACAGATACGCAGTATTTT TRBJ2-3 - TRBD2 TRBV5-1
CASSLVQGYSEAFF TGCGCCAGCAGCTTGGTTCAGGGTTACTCTGAAGCTTTCTTT TRBJ1-1 - - TRBV5-1
CASSLTSRGGRETQYF TGTGCCAGCAGTTTAACCTCTAGGGGGGGCAGGGAGACCCAGTACTTC TRBJ2-5 - - TRBV28
CASSYSQGRNSPLHF TGTGCCAGCAGTTACTCGCAGGGTAGGAATTCACCCCTCCACTTT TRBJ1-6 - - TRBV6-5
CASKDRDRVRTQHF TGTGCCAGTAAAGATCGAGACAGGGTGAGGACCCAGCATTTT TRBJ1-5 - TRBD1 TRBV19
CASSATSIGELFF TGTGCCAGCAGTGCGACTAGCATCGGGGAGCTGTTTTTT TRBJ2-2 - TRBD2 TRBV6-1
CASSQELAGGPADTQYF TGTGCCAGCAGCCAGGAACTAGCGGGGGGGCCGGCAGATACGCAGTATTTT TRBJ2-3 - TRBD2 TRBV4-2
CASRTGVNTEAFF TGTGCCAGCAGGACAGGGGTGAACACTGAAGCTTTCTTT TRBJ1-1 - TRBD1 TRBV28
CASSAGHALRSTEAFF TGTGCCAGCAGCGCCGGACATGCCCTGAGGAGCACTGAAGCTTTCTTT TRBJ1-1 - - TRBV9
CASSVTGGPLEQYF TGTGCCAGCAGTGTCACAGGGGGCCCTTTGGAGCAGTACTTC TRBJ2-7 - TRBD1 TRBV6-5
CASSSTGGGGVGELFF TGTGCCAGCAGCTCGACAGGGGGCGGCGGGGTCGGGGAGCTGTTTTTT TRBJ2-2 few TRBD1 TRBV7-3
CASSPGPAWYEQFF TGTGCCAGCAGCCCTGGGCCAGCATGGTATGAGCAGTTCTTC TRBJ2-1 - - TRBV9
CATSRAYQPQHF TGTGCCACCAGCAGAGCTTATCAGCCCCAGCATTTT TRBJ1-5 - - TRBV15
CASSDFRRGRTEAFF TGTGCCAGCAGTGACTTTAGGAGGGGCCGAACTGAAGCTTTCTTT TRBJ1-1 - - TRBV2
CASSRGGSWNEQFF TGTGCCAGCAGCCGTGGGGGCTCGTGGAATGAGCAGTTCTTC TRBJ2-1 - - TRBV28
CASSPVGTGNTEAFF TGTGCCAGCAGCCCGGTCGGGACAGGGAACACTGAAGCTTTCTTT TRBJ1-1 - TRBD1 TRBV7-6
CASSIGLARETQYF TGTGCCAGTAGTATCGGACTGGCTCGAGAGACCCAGTACTTC TRBJ2-5 - - TRBV19
CASSPSASGELFF TGTGCCAGCTCGCCTTCAGCGTCCGGGGAGCTGTTTTTT TRBJ2-2 - - TRBV18
CASESSGLGGINTQYF TGTGCCAGCGAGTCGAGTGGCCTGGGGGGGATCAATACGCAGTATTTT TRBJ2-3 - TRBD2 TRBV2
CASRSHRTDPIAKNIQYF TGTGCCAGCAGATCACATCGGACAGATCCAATAGCCAAAAACATTCAGTACTTC TRBJ2-4 - - TRBV11-3
CASSRLQGGSGYTF TGTGCCAGCAGTCGACTACAGGGGGGCAGTGGCTACACCTTC TRBJ1-2 once TRBD1 TRBV28
CAISESKTGGYEQYF TGTGCCATCAGTGAGTCAAAAACAGGGGGATACGAGCAGTACTTC TRBJ2-7 - TRBD1 TRBV10-3
CASSLILAGGNQFF TGCGCCAGCAGCTTGATACTAGCGGGGGGGAATCAGTTCTTC TRBJ2-1 - TRBD2 TRBV5-1
CASSVSGQTGPFGGYTF TGTGCCAGCAGCGTCTCCGGCCAGACAGGGCCCTTTGGTGGCTACACCTTC TRBJ1-2 - TRBD1 TRBV9
CASSFGGRADTQYF TGTGCCAGCAGTTTCGGCGGGAGGGCAGATACGCAGTATTTT TRBJ2-3 - TRBD2 TRBV27
CSVASGAAQPQHF TGCAGCGTTGCTTCAGGGGCTGCTCAGCCCCAGCATTTT TRBJ1-5 - - TRBV29-1
CASRTQLGRDSGNTIYF TGTGCCAGTAGGACCCAACTAGGACGGGACTCTGGAAACACCATATATTTT TRBJ1-3 - - TRBV19
CASSIHTGQVLF TGTGCCAGTAGTATCCATACGGGACAGGTCCTCTTC TRBJ1-4 - TRBD1 TRBV19
CASSLPQTEAFF TGTGCCAGCAGCCTGCCCCAGACTGAAGCTTTCTTT TRBJ1-1 - - TRBV5-4
CSVSVGVGVSGNTIYF TGCAGCGTTTCCGTGGGTGTAGGGGTCTCTGGAAACACCATATATTTT TRBJ1-3 - - TRBV29-1
CASSFTGTGANSPLHF TGTGCCAGCAGCTTCACCGGGACAGGGGCCAATTCACCCCTCCACTTT TRBJ1-6 - TRBD1 TRBV9
CATAGVTDIMNTEAFF TGTGCCACCGCGGGGGTGACGGACATCATGAACACTGAAGCTTTCTTT TRBJ1-1 - - TRBV5-4
CASTLPGGWETQYF TGTGCCAGCACCCTCCCCGGGGGTTGGGAGACCCAGTACTTC TRBJ2-5 - - TRBV11-2